These 23 T cell receptor beta chains share one sample of origin, sequenced in a study of identifying expanded T cells in peripheral blood. Measured with immunoSEQ multiplex PCR; TCRdb has only the in-frame clones, and not every one. The sample carries roughly 130,000 clones, 65% to 90% recorded once. The sample consisted of blood. These receptors all come from a person aged 18 to 75 in good health.

The chain has TRBV4-3 and TRBJ2-1; 10 bases fit TRBD1. Losses at the gene ends were 0 bases for V and 9 bases for J; bases not matched to a gene: 8. CDR1 is LGHNA and CDR2 is YSLEER in the germline V gene. The CDR3 is made up of 16 amino acids. The CDR3 spells CASSQDYKTGGGEQFF. The CDR3 DNA reads as TGCGCCAGCAGCCAAGATTATAAGACAGGGGGCGGTGAGCAGTTCTTC.

This clone is a singleton in its sample. The V gene is TRBV10-3, the J gene TRBJ2-7; no reliable D call. V was clipped by 0 bases and J by 9 bases, with 9 bases between them. The V gene's germline CDR1 is ENHRY and CDR2 SYGVKD. This CDR3 is 12 amino acids long. The CDR3 spells CAISESMGLQYF. Here the CDR3 DNA reads TGTGCCATCAGTGAGTCGATGGGCTTGCAGTACTTC.

This chain links TRBV30 with TRBJ1-1, with TRBD1 identical over 9 bases. The germline V gene encodes CDR1 GTSNPN and CDR2 SVGIG (reference sequence). The CDR3 is 15 amino acids. With V trimmed by 3 bases and J by 4 bases, 9 bases remained unmatched. This CDR3 reads CAWSGTGPISTEAFF. CDR3 nucleotide sequence: TGTGCCTGGAGCGGGACAGGGCCAATCTCCACTGAAGCTTTCTTT.

This clone was found a few times. One end of the junction is discordant with germline, which a read error may explain. The chain carries TRBV11-3 and TRBJ2-1; TRBD2 matches 11 bases. This CDR3 is built from 14 residues. The germline V gene has CDR1 SGHNT and CDR2 YENEEA. Here the CDR3 reads CASSLAGGVNEQFF. The DNA for the CDR3 is TGTGCCAGCAGTTTAGCGGGAGGGGTCAATGAGCAGTTCTTC.

About this clone: Within the sample, other DNA sequences also encode this same CDR3. The chain recombines TRBV6-1 with TRBJ1-2; no firm D call. This CDR3 is 13 amino acids long. Germline-derived CDR1 and CDR2 are MNHNS and SASEGT. V was shortened by 0 bases and J by 4 bases, with 6 bases between the two germline ends. The CDR3 spells CASSEAGGYGYTF. The CDR3 DNA follows: TGTGCCAGCAGTGAAGCTGGTGGCTATGGCTACACCTTC.

The rearrangement joins TRBV7-9 to TRBJ2-7; TRBD2 matches 7 bases. The J segment lost 5 bases and the V segment lost 6 bases, leaving 7 bases of the junction unmatched. CDR1 and CDR2 from the germline V gene are SEHNR and FQNEAQ (reference sequence). The CDR3 runs 13 residues. For the CDR3, the DNA is TGTGCCAGCAGTTCCCACCGGGGGGACGAGCAGTACTTC. This codes for CASSSHRGDEQYF.

The rearrangement joins TRBV19 to TRBJ1-1; no definite D call. Trimming removed 6 bases at V and 3 bases at J, with 11 bases between. The CDR3 sequence is 13 residues long. The germline CDR1 and CDR2 sequences are LNHDA and SQIVND (reference sequence). CDR3 region: CASSQSRDTEAFF. CDR3 nucleotides: TGTGCCAGTAGCCAGTCAAGGGACACTGAAGCTTTCTTT.

This clone was observed a handful of times. V usage is TRBV19 and J usage is TRBJ1-4; D unclear. CDR1 LNHDA and CDR2 SQIVND come from the germline V gene (reference sequence). V was shortened by 4 bases and J by 7 bases, with 22 bases between the two germline ends. The CDR3 extends over 17 amino acids. The CDR3 coding sequence is TGTGCCAGTAGTAACGGATTGAGGACGTCGAACGGTGAAAAACTGTTTTTT. Translation gives CASSNGLRTSNGEKLFF. Filled out from reference TRBV19 and TRBJ1-4, the complete variable domain reads DGGITQSPKYLFRKEGQNVTLSCEQNLNHDAMYWYRQDPGQGLRLIYYSQIVNDFQKGDIAEGYSVSREKKESFPLTVTSAQKNPTAFYLCASSNGLRTSNGEKLFFGSGTQLSVL.

The chain employs TRBV5-1 and TRBJ2-3; D call uncertain. This CDR3 spans 15 amino acids. Trimming removed 3 bases from V and 6 bases from J, with 17 bases in between. Germline V lookup: CDR1 SGHRS, CDR2 YFSETQ. The CDR3 is CASSSYPTHPDTQYF. In nucleotides, the CDR3 is TGCGCCAGCAGCTCCTACCCCACCCATCCCGATACGCAGTATTTT.

This clone was observed a few times. The rearrangement uses TRBV6-1 and TRBJ1-2; D not resolved. Looked up from germline, CDR1 is MNHNS and CDR2 is SASEGT. The CDR3 is 13 amino acids. Trimming took off 3 bases at V and 7 bases at J, with 12 bases between the two ends. The chain's CDR3 is CASSEVRGLGYTF. CDR3 DNA sequence: TGTGCCAGCAGTGAGGTCCGAGGGCTTGGCTACACCTTC.

The rearrangement joins TRBV2 to TRBJ1-1; tentatively, D is TRBD1 (6 bases). The CDR3 has 12 residues. V was cut by 5 bases and J by 7 bases, with 11 bases left in between. From germline, CDR1 is SNHLY and CDR2 FYNNEI. The CDR3 spells CASSRGGSEAFF. CDR3 coding DNA: TGTGCCAGCAGTCGCGGGGGCAGTGAAGCTTTCTTT.

This clone has just one count. The chain links TRBV5-6 to TRBJ2-1; a weak D match, TRBD2 (6 bases). Germline lookup yields CDR1 SGHDT and CDR2 YYEEEE. Trimming pared 0 bases from V and 12 bases from J, leaving 25 bases between. The CDR3 consists of 17 residues. CDR3 region: CASSLGLVSGDRERQFF. For the CDR3, the DNA is TGTGCCAGCAGCTTGGGGTTGGTTTCGGGGGATAGGGAAAGGCAGTTCTTC.

The chain has TRBV6-6 and TRBJ1-2, with D perhaps TRBD1 (5 bases). V shed 2 bases and J shed 2 bases, with 15 bases lying between them. Germline lookup yields CDR1 MNHNY and CDR2 SVGAGI (reference sequence). CDR3 size: 16 residues. The CDR3 sequence: CASSYISRATNYGYTF. The CDR3 region has the DNA TGTGCCAGCAGTTACATCAGCAGGGCCACAAACTATGGCTACACCTTC.

This clone was observed a few times. The chain uses TRBV7-2 and TRBJ1-4; weak D call: TRBD1 (6 bases). Germline V gives CDR1 SGHTA, CDR2 FQGNSA. V lost 3 bases to trimming and J lost 5 bases, with 13 bases between them. The CDR3 runs 15 residues. The CDR3 coding sequence is TGTGCCAGCAGCTTGGACAGCGGGTTAAATGAAAAACTGTTTTTT. Amino acid sequence: CASSLDSGLNEKLFF.

The J gene is TRBJ1-2, the V gene TRBV19, with D maybe TRBD1 (5 bases). CDR3 length: 16 amino acids. The germline V and J ends were trimmed by 3 bases and 4 bases, with 18 bases remaining between them. Germline loops: CDR1 LNHDA, CDR2 SQIVND (reference sequence). The CDR3 loop is CASSMPGRAATYGYTF. The CDR3 bases are TGTGCCAGTAGTATGCCAGGGCGAGCCGCTACCTATGGCTACACCTTC.

This clone was seen just once. The V and J genes are TRBV27 and TRBJ2-5; D is possibly TRBD1 or TRBD2 (5 bases each). Germline V CDR1 and CDR2: MNHEY, SMNVEV (reference sequence). The CDR3 runs to 16 residues. V shed 5 bases and J shed 1 base, with 17 bases lying between them. The CDR3 nucleotides are TGTGCCAGCAGTCCCCGCCTTTATGGGGGCCAAGAGACCCAGTACTTC. Its protein product is CASSPRLYGGQETQYF.

This sequence joins TRBV10-3 and TRBJ1-3; no clear D. Looked up from germline, CDR1 is ENHRY and CDR2 is SYGVKD. This CDR3 region has 13 residues. Trimming shortened V by 11 bases and J by 0 bases, and 11 bases separated the two germline ends. In DNA, the CDR3 is TGTGCCGTGAGGGTTAGCTCTGGAAACACCATATATTTT. Encoded protein: CAVRVSSGNTIYF.

The V and J genes are TRBV7-9 and TRBJ1-1; unclear D gene. Germline lookup yields CDR1 SEHNR and CDR2 FQNEAQ (reference sequence). V lost 6 bases and J 1 base, leaving 9 bases between the germline ends. The CDR3 extends over 13 amino acids. Here the CDR3 DNA reads TGTGCCAGCAGTATAACGGAGAACACTGAAGCTTTCTTT. Protein: CASSITENTEAFF.

The chain joins TRBV5-6 to TRBJ2-7; TRBD1 might be the D (5 bases). The germline gives CDR1 SGHDT, CDR2 YYEEEE. The ends were cut back, 6 bases at V and 3 bases at J, with 19 bases in the middle. The CDR3 spans 15 residues. CDR3 nucleotide sequence: TGTGCCAGCACCTTACAGGTCGGTACTCACTACGAGCAGTACTTC. It translates to CASTLQVGTHYEQYF.

The gene calls are TRBV4-2 and TRBJ2-1; TRBD1 is a possible D gene (6 bases). Trimming stripped 4 bases from V and 5 bases from J, with 15 bases between. This CDR3 contains 15 residues. CDR1 and CDR2 (germline): LGHNA, YNFKEQ. The CDR3 nucleotides read TGTGCCAGCAGCCTCAGCCCAGGGGACCACAATGAGCAGTTCTTC. This sequence encodes CASSLSPGDHNEQFF.

V is TRBV30 and J is TRBJ1-5; D call uncertain. Trimming removed 1 base at V and 3 bases at J, with 13 bases between. Per germline, CDR1 GTSNPN and CDR2 SVGIG (reference sequence). The CDR3 contains 15 residues. CDR3: CAWSAAFGFNQPQHF. The CDR3 DNA follows: TGTGCCTGGAGTGCCGCCTTCGGGTTCAATCAGCCCCAGCATTTT.

The genes are TRBV18 and TRBJ1-1; no reliable D call. Germline CDR1 KGHSH, CDR2 LQKENI. Trimming pared 2 bases from V and 8 bases from J, leaving 9 bases between. The CDR3 has 12 amino acids. This CDR3 is CASSPEEGEAFF. The DNA of the CDR3 is TGTGCCAGCTCACCAGAGGAGGGCGAAGCTTTCTTT.

This chain connects TRBV13 to TRBJ2-3; D is unclear. Trimming shortened V by 2 bases and J by 2 bases, and 5 bases separated the two germline ends. The CDR3 is made up of 13 amino acids. Germline assignment: CDR1 PRHDT and CDR2 FYEKMQ (reference sequence). DNA for the CDR3: TGTGCCAGCAGCTTAAGGAACACAGATACGCAGTATTTT. Translating it yields CASSLRNTDTQYF.